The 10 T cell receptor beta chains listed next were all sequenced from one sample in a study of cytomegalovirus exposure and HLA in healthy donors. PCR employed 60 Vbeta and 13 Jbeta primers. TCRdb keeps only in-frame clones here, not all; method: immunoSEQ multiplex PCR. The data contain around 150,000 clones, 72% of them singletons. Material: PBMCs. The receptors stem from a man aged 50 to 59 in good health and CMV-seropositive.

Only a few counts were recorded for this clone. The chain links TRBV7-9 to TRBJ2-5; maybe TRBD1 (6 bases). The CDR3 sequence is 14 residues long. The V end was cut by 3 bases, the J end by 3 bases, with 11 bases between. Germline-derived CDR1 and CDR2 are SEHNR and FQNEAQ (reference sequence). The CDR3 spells CASSLTQGKETQYF. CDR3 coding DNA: TGTGCCAGCAGCTTGACACAGGGTAAAGAGACCCAGTACTTC.

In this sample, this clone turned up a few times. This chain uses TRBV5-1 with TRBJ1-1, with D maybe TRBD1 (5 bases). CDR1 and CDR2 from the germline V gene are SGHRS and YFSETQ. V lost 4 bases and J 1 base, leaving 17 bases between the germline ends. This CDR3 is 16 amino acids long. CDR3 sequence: CASSVSGSSKNTEAFF. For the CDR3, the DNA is TGCGCCAGCAGCGTATCAGGGTCCTCGAAGAACACTGAAGCTTTCTTT.

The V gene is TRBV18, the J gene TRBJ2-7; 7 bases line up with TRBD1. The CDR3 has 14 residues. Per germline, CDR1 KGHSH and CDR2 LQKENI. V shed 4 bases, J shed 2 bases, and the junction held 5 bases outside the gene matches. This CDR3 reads CASSQGAQTYEQYF. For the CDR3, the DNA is TGTGCCAGCTCACAGGGGGCGCAAACCTACGAGCAGTACTTC.

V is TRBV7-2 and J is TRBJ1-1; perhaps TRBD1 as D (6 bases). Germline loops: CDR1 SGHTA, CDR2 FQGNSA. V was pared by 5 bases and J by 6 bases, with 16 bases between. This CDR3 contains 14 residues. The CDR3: CASSPRGRGAEAFF. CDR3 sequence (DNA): TGTGCCAGCAGCCCCCGGGGGAGGGGGGCTGAAGCTTTCTTT.

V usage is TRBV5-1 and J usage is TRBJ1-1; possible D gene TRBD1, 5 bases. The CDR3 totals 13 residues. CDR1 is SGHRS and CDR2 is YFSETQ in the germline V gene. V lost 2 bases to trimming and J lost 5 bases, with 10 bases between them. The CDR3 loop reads CASSFNQGTEAFF. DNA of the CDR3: TGCGCCAGCAGCTTTAACCAGGGAACTGAAGCTTTCTTT.

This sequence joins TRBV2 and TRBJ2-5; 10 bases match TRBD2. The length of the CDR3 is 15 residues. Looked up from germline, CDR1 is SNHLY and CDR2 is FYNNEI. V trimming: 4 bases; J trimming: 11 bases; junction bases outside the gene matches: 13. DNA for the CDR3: TGTGCCAGCAGTGCTAGCGGGGGCCCTCTTGGGGAGCAGTACTTC. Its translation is CASSASGGPLGEQYF.

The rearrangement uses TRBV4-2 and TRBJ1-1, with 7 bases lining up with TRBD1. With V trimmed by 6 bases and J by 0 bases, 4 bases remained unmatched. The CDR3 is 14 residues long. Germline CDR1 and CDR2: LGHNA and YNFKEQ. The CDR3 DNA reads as TGTGCCAGCAGTCCCGGGACAGTGAACACTGAAGCTTTCTTT. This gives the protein CASSPGTVNTEAFF.

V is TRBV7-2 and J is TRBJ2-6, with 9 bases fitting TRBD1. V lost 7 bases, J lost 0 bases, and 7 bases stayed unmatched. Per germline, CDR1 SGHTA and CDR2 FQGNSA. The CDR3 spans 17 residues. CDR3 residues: CASTLGTGISGANVLTF. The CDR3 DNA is TGTGCCAGCACCCTCGGGACAGGGATCTCTGGGGCCAACGTCCTGACTTTC.

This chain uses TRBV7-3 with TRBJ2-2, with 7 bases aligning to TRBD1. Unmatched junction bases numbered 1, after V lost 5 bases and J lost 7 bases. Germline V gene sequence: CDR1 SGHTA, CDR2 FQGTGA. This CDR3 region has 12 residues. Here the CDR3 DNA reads TGTGCCAGCAGCCAGGGGGTCGGGGAGCTGTTTTTT. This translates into CASSQGVGELFF.

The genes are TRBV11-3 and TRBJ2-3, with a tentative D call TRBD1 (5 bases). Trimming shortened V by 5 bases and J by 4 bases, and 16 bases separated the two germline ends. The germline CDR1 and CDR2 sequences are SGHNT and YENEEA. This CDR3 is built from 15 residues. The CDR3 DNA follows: TGTGCCAGCAGCCGGTGGGGTGGCAGGGCAGATACGCAGTATTTT. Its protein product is CASSRWGGRADTQYF.